This T cell receptor beta chain was retrieved from a study of sequential checkpoint blockade in melanoma. Study at large: After nivolumab or ipilimumab alone, around 24 patients had week-13 rebiopsies.

V dropped 6 bases and J dropped 3 bases, with 11 bases sitting between them. The CDR3 is made up of 13 amino acids. On this clone itself: Antigen: not known.

Clones were sequenced by immunoSEQ multiplex PCR, and TCRdb holds only the in-frame ones, with some missing. The table lists roughly 3,200 clones, approximately 20% of them singletons. Findings and caveats of the study: Tumor T-cell fraction and clonality correlated with PD-L1 and CD8+ counts. For nivolumab-first patients, baseline tumor clonality was associated with response.

Treatment described: randomized to nivolumab then ipilimumab (arm A) or the reverse (arm B). This specimen consisted of tumor tissue (inferred from file names), obtained from a patient given nivolumab and ipilimumab in sequence. The rearrangement joins TRBV23-1 to TRBJ1-1; no clear D gene. TRBV23-1 is assigned to the ORF class and has an uncertain function. The sequence was obtained from a human donor with melanoma. The CDR3 DNA reads TGCGCCAGCAGCTTAGGATTGTACACTGAAGCTTTCTTT. It encodes CASSLGLYTEAFF.